This T cell receptor beta chain emerged from a study of cytomegalovirus exposure and HLA in healthy donors. The CDR3 is 13 amino acids. Trimming pared 4 bases from V and 4 bases from J, leaving 11 bases between. The germline V gene has CDR1 SGHDT and CDR2 YYEEEE. The PCR was carried out with 60 Vbeta primers and 13 Jbeta primers. Clones were sequenced by immunoSEQ multiplex PCR, and TCRdb holds only the in-frame ones, with some missing. The table records fewer than 250,000 clones, nearly 80% of them present only once. The sequencing sample was made of PBMCs. The clonotype was recovered from a male donor in good health and CMV-seronegative. This chain joins TRBV5-6 and TRBJ1-2, with a weak D call TRBD1 (6 bases). CDR3 amino acids: CASSQTGTYGYTF. The CDR3 nucleotides are TGTGCCAGCAGCCAGACAGGTACCTATGGCTACACCTTC.